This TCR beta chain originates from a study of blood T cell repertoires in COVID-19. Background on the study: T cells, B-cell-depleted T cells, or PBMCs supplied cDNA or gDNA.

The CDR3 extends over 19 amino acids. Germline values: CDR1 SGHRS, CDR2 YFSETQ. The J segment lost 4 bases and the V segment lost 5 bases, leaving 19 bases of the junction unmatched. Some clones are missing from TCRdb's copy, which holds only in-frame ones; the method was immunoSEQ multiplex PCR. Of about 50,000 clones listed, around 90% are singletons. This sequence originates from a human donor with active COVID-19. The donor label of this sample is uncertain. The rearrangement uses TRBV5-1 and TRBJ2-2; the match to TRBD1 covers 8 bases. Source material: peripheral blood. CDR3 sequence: CASSLAQDRVVSGTGELFF. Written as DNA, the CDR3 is TGCGCCAGCAGTTTAGCCCAGGACAGGGTAGTTTCGGGCACCGGGGAGCTGTTTTTT.